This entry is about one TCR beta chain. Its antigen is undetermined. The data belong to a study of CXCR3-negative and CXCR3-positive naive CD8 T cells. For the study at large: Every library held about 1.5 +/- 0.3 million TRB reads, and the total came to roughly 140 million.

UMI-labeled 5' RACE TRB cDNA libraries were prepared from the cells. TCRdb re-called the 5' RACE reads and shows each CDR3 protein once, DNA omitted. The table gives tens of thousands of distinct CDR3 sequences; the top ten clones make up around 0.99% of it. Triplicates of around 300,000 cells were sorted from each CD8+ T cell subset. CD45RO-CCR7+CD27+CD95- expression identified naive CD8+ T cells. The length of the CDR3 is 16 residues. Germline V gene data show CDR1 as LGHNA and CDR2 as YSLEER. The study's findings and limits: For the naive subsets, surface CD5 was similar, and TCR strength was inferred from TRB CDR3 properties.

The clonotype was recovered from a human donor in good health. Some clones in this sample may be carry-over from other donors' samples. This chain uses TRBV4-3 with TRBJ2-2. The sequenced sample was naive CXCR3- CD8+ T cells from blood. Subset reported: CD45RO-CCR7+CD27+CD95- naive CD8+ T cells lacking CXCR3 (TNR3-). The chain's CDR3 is CASSPPAGRHTRELFF.